This entry lists 5 T cell receptor beta chains sequenced from one sample in a study of blood T cell repertoires in COVID-19. Some clones are missing from TCRdb's copy, which holds only in-frame ones; the method was immunoSEQ multiplex PCR. The sample shows 150,000 to 200,000 clones, roughly 77% of them seen only once. Sequencing was carried out using peripheral blood. The receptors come from a woman in her forties with COVID-19, enrolled during active disease.

V gene TRBV20-1 combines with J gene TRBJ2-2; D is undetermined. Looked up from germline, CDR1 is DFQATT and CDR2 is SNEGSKA (reference sequence). Deletions cut 3 bases from V and 1 base from J, with 3 bases between. The CDR3 covers 12 residues. The CDR3 nucleotides are TGCAGTGCTAGTCAGAACACCGGGGAGCTGTTTTTT. Encoded protein: CSASQNTGELFF.

The V call is TRBV9, the J call TRBJ2-7; D may be TRBD1 (5 bases). V lost 0 bases to trimming and J lost 3 bases, with 13 bases between them. Germline V gene lookup returns CDR1 SGDLS and CDR2 YYNGEE. The CDR3 is 15 amino acids. CDR3 loop: CASSVDDSPVYEQYF. CDR3 bases: TGTGCCAGCAGCGTAGATGACAGTCCGGTCTACGAGCAGTACTTC.

This chain uses TRBV4-1 with TRBJ2-1; possible D gene TRBD1, 6 bases. Per the germline V gene, CDR1 is MGHRA and CDR2 is YSYEKL. V was pared by 1 base and J by 9 bases, with 13 bases between. The CDR3 runs to 14 residues. The chain's CDR3 is CASSQGGAGVEQFF. In DNA form, the CDR3 reads TGCGCCAGCAGCCAAGGAGGGGCAGGGGTTGAGCAGTTCTTC.

In this sample, this clone turned up once. The chain is built from TRBV6-1 and TRBJ1-2, with 7 bases aligning to TRBD1. Per the germline V gene, CDR1 is MNHNS and CDR2 is SASEGT. V gave up 3 bases and J gave up 8 bases; unmatched junction bases: 6. This CDR3 has 13 amino acids. The CDR3 coding sequence is TGTGCCAGCAGTGACGACAGGGCTGGCGGCTACACCTTC. Translating it yields CASSDDRAGGYTF.

The chain carries TRBV27 and TRBJ2-6; 8 bases are shared with TRBD1. CDR1 is MNHEY, CDR2 SMNVEV, per germline (reference sequence). This CDR3 spans 18 amino acids. V lost 5 bases to trimming and J lost 2 bases; unmatched junction nucleotides: 11. DNA for the CDR3: TGTGCCAGCAGTGCGCCGGGACAGGTTTTACCTGGGGCCAACGTCCTGACTTTC. Translation: CASSAPGQVLPGANVLTF.